This TCR beta chain was sequenced for a study of early T cells in non-severe SARS-CoV-2 infection. Attachment of unique molecular identifiers was made to individual cDNA molecules. TCRdb re-derived calls from the 5' RACE reads in MiXCR, one entry per CDR3 protein. The sample includes tens of thousands of distinct CDR3 sequences, about 10% of them seen just once. CDR1 is SGHNT and CDR2 is YYREEE in the germline V gene (reference sequence). The CDR3 length is 13 residues. V was pared by 9 bases and J by 3 bases, with 8 bases of the junction left unmatched. The sample taken for sequencing was whole blood. The V gene is TRBV5-4, the J gene TRBJ2-7; 8 nucleotides agree with TRBD1. This TCR was sampled from an adult who was a healthcare worker with PCR-confirmed SARS-CoV-2 infection or an uninfected control (not recorded which). The CDR3 DNA reads TGTGCCACCGCCCGGGACAGGCTCTACGAGCAGTACTTC. Its translation is CATARDRLYEQYF.